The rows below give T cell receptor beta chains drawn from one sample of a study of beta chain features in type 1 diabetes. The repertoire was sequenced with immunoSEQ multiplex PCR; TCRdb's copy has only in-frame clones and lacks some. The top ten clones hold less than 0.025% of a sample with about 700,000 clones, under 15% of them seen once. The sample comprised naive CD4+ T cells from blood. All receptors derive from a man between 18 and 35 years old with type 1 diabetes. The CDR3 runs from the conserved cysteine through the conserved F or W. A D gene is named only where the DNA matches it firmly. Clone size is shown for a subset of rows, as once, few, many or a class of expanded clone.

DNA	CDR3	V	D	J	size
TGTGCCTGGTCCGGGCCAGGGGGTCAATATAGCAATCAGCCCCAGCATTTT	CAWSGPGGQYSNQPQHF	TRBV30	TRBD1	TRBJ1-5	few
TGTGCCAGCCGCCGGGCCCATGGGACCTTC	CASRRAHGTF	TRBV21-1	-	TRBJ1-2	-
TGTGCCAGCTCACCACCGTCACAGTTCGAGATCTACGAGCAGTACTTC	CASSPPSQFEIYEQYF	TRBV18	-	TRBJ2-7	-
TGTGCCAGCAGCCAAGCCCAGGGCTATGGCTACACCTTC	CASSQAQGYGYTF	TRBV14	-	TRBJ1-2	-
TGTGCCAGCAGCAGGGCGGGGGGCGCATCCACTGAAGCTTTCTTT	CASSRAGGASTEAFF	TRBV21-1	-	TRBJ1-1	-
TGCAGCGTTACAGACAACTCTGGAAACACCATATATTTT	CSVTDNSGNTIYF	TRBV29-1	-	TRBJ1-3	-
TGTGCCATCGGGAGGGAGGGATCCGAGCAGTACTTC	CAIGREGSEQYF	TRBV10-3	TRBD2	TRBJ2-7	few
TGCGCCAGCAGTCCAGGGTGGGGTGCAGATACGCAGTATTTT	CASSPGWGADTQYF	TRBV10-1	-	TRBJ2-3	-
TGCGCCAGCAGCCCCTCGGACGGAGCTAACTATGGCTACACCTTC	CASSPSDGANYGYTF	TRBV5-1	-	TRBJ1-2	few
TGTGCCAGCAGCCCCGAGCTCGAGCAGTACTTC	CASSPELEQYF	TRBV7-6	-	TRBJ2-7	few
TGTGCCAGCAGTACCCCGGGACAGGGTGCCCCCGATACGCAGTATTTT	CASSTPGQGAPDTQYF	TRBV6-6	TRBD1	TRBJ2-3	few
TGTGCCAGCAGCCCTTCCGGACAGCTCTATCAGCCCCAGCATTTT	CASSPSGQLYQPQHF	TRBV7-9	-	TRBJ1-5	few
TGTGCCAGCAGGGAAGGGGGCGGCACTGAAGCTTTCTTT	CASREGGGTEAFF	TRBV6-6	TRBD1	TRBJ1-1	-
TGTGCCAGCAGTGCAGGGACTAGCAATCAGCCCCAGCATTTT	CASSAGTSNQPQHF	TRBV6-1	-	TRBJ1-5	few
TGTGCCAGCAGACCTCCTACAGGGCCTGGAAACACCATATATTTT	CASRPPTGPGNTIYF	TRBV11-2	-	TRBJ1-3	-
TGTGCCAGCAGCCCCGAGGCGAGCCGGGTCGCTCAGTACTTC	CASSPEASRVAQYF	TRBV7-3	-	TRBJ2-5	few
TGTGCCAGCAGCTTAAAAGGTTATAGCACAGATACGCAGTATTTT	CASSLKGYSTDTQYF	TRBV7-9	-	TRBJ2-3	-
TGTGCCTGTCCCCGGGTGCCCGGGGGTAGGACCACTGAAGCTTTCTTT	CACPRVPGGRTTEAFF	TRBV30	-	TRBJ1-1	-
TGTGCCAGCAGCTTCCGGGACTCCCCTTCGAGGGAGCAGTACTTC	CASSFRDSPSREQYF	TRBV7-9	-	TRBJ2-7	few
TGTGCCTGGAAGTCGGGACAGGGGACAACTAATGAAAAACTGTTTTTT	CAWKSGQGTTNEKLFF	TRBV30	TRBD1	TRBJ1-4	-
TGTGCCAGCAGCTTGGACATCAACTCTGGAAACACCATATATTTT	CASSLDINSGNTIYF	TRBV5-6	-	TRBJ1-3	few
TGTGCCAGCAGCGCACGGGGGCAGGGGAACACTGAAGCTTTCTTT	CASSARGQGNTEAFF	TRBV9	-	TRBJ1-1	-
TGTGCCAGCTCACCCCAGGGGTTTACTAGCACAGATACGCAGTATTTT	CASSPQGFTSTDTQYF	TRBV18	-	TRBJ2-3	few
TGCGCCAGCAGCCAAGATGGTCCGGGGGGCGCCTACGAGCAGTACTTC	CASSQDGPGGAYEQYF	TRBV4-1	-	TRBJ2-7	few
TGTGCCAGCAGCTTTTCGGACAATCAGCCCCAGCATTTT	CASSFSDNQPQHF	TRBV7-2	-	TRBJ1-5	-
TGCAGTGCTCGCACAGATACGCAGTATTTT	CSARTDTQYF	TRBV20-1	-	TRBJ2-3	few
TGTGCCAGCTCACTATACGGGGGTCCCAAGAGCTCCTACAATGAGCAGTTCTTC	CASSLYGGPKSSYNEQFF	TRBV18	-	TRBJ2-1	-
TGTGCCAGCTCACATGGGATAAGAGGGGAAAAACTGTTTTTT	CASSHGIRGEKLFF	TRBV7-2	-	TRBJ1-4	-
TGTGCCACCAGCCCAGCCTGGGGACAGGGTAGTACTGAAGCTTTCTTT	CATSPAWGQGSTEAFF	TRBV15	TRBD1	TRBJ1-1	-
TGTGCCAGCAGTTACGACGTAGGACAGGGCCGCTACGAGCAGTACTTC	CASSYDVGQGRYEQYF	TRBV6-5	TRBD1	TRBJ2-7	few
TGTGCCAGCAGCCAAGGAGTATGGATGAACACTGAAGCTTTCTTT	CASSQGVWMNTEAFF	TRBV14	-	TRBJ1-1	-
TGTGCCAGCAGTTCCACCGGACAGGGGAGAGGTCAGCCCCAGCATTTT	CASSSTGQGRGQPQHF	TRBV6-5	TRBD1	TRBJ1-5	-
TGCGCCAGCAGCCAGCGGGGGGATTTGTACGAGCAGTACTTC	CASSQRGDLYEQYF	TRBV4-1	TRBD2	TRBJ2-7	-
TGTGCCAGCCGCTCCGATGCAACCTCCTACAATGAGCAGTTCTTC	CASRSDATSYNEQFF	TRBV28	-	TRBJ2-1	-
TGTGCCAGCAGCGGACAGGGGGCGGGAGGCTACACCTTC	CASSGQGAGGYTF	TRBV2	TRBD1	TRBJ1-2	-
TGTGCCAGCAGTTTTGGGCAGCTAAAGACTGAAGCTTTCTTT	CASSFGQLKTEAFF	TRBV28	-	TRBJ1-1	-
TGTGCCAGCAGCTTAGGGTGGCCAGATACGCAGTATTTT	CASSLGWPDTQYF	TRBV5-6	-	TRBJ2-3	few
TGTGCCAGTAGTCCTCACTGGACAGGGAGGAATGAGCAGTTCTTC	CASSPHWTGRNEQFF	TRBV19	TRBD1	TRBJ2-1	-
TGTGCCAGCAGCGTAGCGGGGGCCGACGAGCAGTACTTC	CASSVAGADEQYF	TRBV9	-	TRBJ2-7	-
TGTGCCAGCTCACCACAGGACAGGGCGAACACTGAAGCTTTCTTT	CASSPQDRANTEAFF	TRBV18	TRBD1	TRBJ1-1	-
TGCGCCAGCAGCTTGGCCGGGACAGGGAGCGGGGAGCTGTTTTTT	CASSLAGTGSGELFF	TRBV5-1	TRBD1	TRBJ2-2	-
TGTGCCAGCAGCAGTTCCTACGAGCAGTACTTC	CASSSSYEQYF	TRBV5-4	-	TRBJ2-7	-
TGTGCCAGCAGCTTGGTCGGGGGAGAGACCCAGTACTTC	CASSLVGGETQYF	TRBV5-4	-	TRBJ2-5	-
TGCGCCAGCAGCCAGAATAGGGACAGACGAACCTACAATGAGCAGTTCTTC	CASSQNRDRRTYNEQFF	TRBV10-1	TRBD1	TRBJ2-1	-
TGTGCCAGCAGCTTATCGAGGGGCTCCGTCTCCTACGAGCAGTACTTC	CASSLSRGSVSYEQYF	TRBV7-9	-	TRBJ2-7	few
TGCGCCAGCAGCTCTCAGACCTACGAGCAGTACTTC	CASSSQTYEQYF	TRBV5-1	-	TRBJ2-7	few
TGCGCCAGCAGCTTGGAAGTCGGGACAGGGCATGGCTACACCTTC	CASSLEVGTGHGYTF	TRBV5-1	TRBD1	TRBJ1-2	few
TGTGCCAGCAGTTATACGATTGGAAACACCATATATTTT	CASSYTIGNTIYF	TRBV28	-	TRBJ1-3	few
TGCGCCAGCAGCCAAGGAAACCTTCGCGGCAAACGCAATCAGCCCCAGCATTTT	CASSQGNLRGKRNQPQHF	TRBV4-1	-	TRBJ1-5	few
TGTGCCAGCTCACCAGGGGACCCCCATAGCAATCAGCCCCAGCATTTT	CASSPGDPHSNQPQHF	TRBV18	-	TRBJ1-5	-